The rows below give T cell receptor beta chains drawn from one sample of a study of blood T cell repertoires in COVID-19. The method was immunoSEQ multiplex PCR; TCRdb's version includes in-frame clones alone and lacks a portion of them. The table has about 310,000 clones, around 90% seen once; the top ten hold about 2.5%. The sequenced material came from peripheral blood. The receptor source for this set is a man between 18 and 29 years old with active or convalescent COVID-19. The CDR3 runs from the conserved cysteine through the conserved F or W. D genes are given only for firm matches. Size is omitted from some rows. Given values are once, few, many or a class for expanded clones.

d_call: TRBD1; clone_size: NA; cdr3_length: 16; j_call: TRBJ1-1; v_call: TRBV18; cdr3_nt: TGTGCCAGCTCCTTGACAGGGGGCGAAGTAGACACTGAAGCTTTCTTT; cdr3_aa: CASSLTGGEVDTEAFF
d_call: NA; clone_size: NA; cdr3_length: 15; j_call: TRBJ2-7; v_call: TRBV27; cdr3_nt: TGTGCCAGCAGTTCTTACAGCTCACCCTCCTACGAGCAGTACTTC; cdr3_aa: CASSSYSSPSYEQYF
d_call: TRBD2; clone_size: NA; cdr3_length: 15; j_call: TRBJ2-7; v_call: TRBV28; cdr3_nt: TGTGCCAGCAGTTTCCGACGACTAGCGAGAGGTTTGTTCTGGTTC; cdr3_aa: CASSFRRLARGLFWF
d_call: NA; clone_size: NA; cdr3_length: 14; j_call: TRBJ2-5; v_call: TRBV24-1; cdr3_nt: TGTGCCACCAGTGACCGACAGGGAGGTGAGACCCAGTACTTC; cdr3_aa: CATSDRQGGETQYF
d_call: NA; clone_size: NA; cdr3_length: 12; j_call: TRBJ1-5; v_call: TRBV5-8; cdr3_nt: TGTGCCAGCAGCTTTGTAGTTCAGCCCCAGCATTTT; cdr3_aa: CASSFVVQPQHF
d_call: NA; clone_size: NA; cdr3_length: 13; j_call: TRBJ1-2; v_call: TRBV2; cdr3_nt: TGTGCCAGCAGTCCCCGACCGGAGCGGGGCTACACCTTC; cdr3_aa: CASSPRPERGYTF
d_call: NA; clone_size: once; cdr3_length: 15; j_call: TRBJ1-2; v_call: TRBV18; cdr3_nt: TGTGCCAGCTCACCCGAGCGGGGAGATAACTATGGCTACACCTTC; cdr3_aa: CASSPERGDNYGYTF
d_call: TRBD1; clone_size: NA; cdr3_length: 14; j_call: TRBJ1-6; v_call: TRBV3-1/TRBV3-2; cdr3_nt: TGTGCCAGCACCACAGGGGACTATAATTCACCCCTCCACTTT; cdr3_aa: CASTTGDYNSPLHF
d_call: NA; clone_size: NA; cdr3_length: 14; j_call: TRBJ2-5; v_call: TRBV4-1; cdr3_nt: TGCGCCAGCAGTCTAAGATCTTTCCAAGAGACCCAGTACTTC; cdr3_aa: CASSLRSFQETQYF
d_call: NA; clone_size: NA; cdr3_length: 15; j_call: TRBJ2-5; v_call: TRBV3-1/TRBV3-2; cdr3_nt: TGTGCCAGCAGGGCTAGGGGGGGGAGCCAAGAGACCCAGTACTTC; cdr3_aa: CASRARGGSQETQYF
d_call: TRBD2; clone_size: NA; cdr3_length: 15; j_call: TRBJ2-1; v_call: TRBV3-1/TRBV3-2; cdr3_nt: TGTGCCAGCAGCCAAGGTAGCGGGAGCCTCAATGAGCAGTTCTTC; cdr3_aa: CASSQGSGSLNEQFF
d_call: TRBD1; clone_size: NA; cdr3_length: 15; j_call: TRBJ2-1; v_call: TRBV11-3; cdr3_nt: TGTGCCAGCAGCTCAGACAGGGGCCCATACAATGAGCAGTTCTTC; cdr3_aa: CASSSDRGPYNEQFF
d_call: NA; clone_size: NA; cdr3_length: 16; j_call: TRBJ2-7; v_call: TRBV18; cdr3_nt: TGTGCCAGCTCAGGCAGGACTGATAGTGCGTCCTACGAGCAGTACTTC; cdr3_aa: CASSGRTDSASYEQYF
d_call: NA; clone_size: NA; cdr3_length: 14; j_call: TRBJ1-2; v_call: TRBV4-3; cdr3_nt: TGCGCCAGCAGCAGGACGGGAGGGAACTATGGCTACACCTTC; cdr3_aa: CASSRTGGNYGYTF
d_call: NA; clone_size: few; cdr3_length: 15; j_call: TRBJ1-1; v_call: TRBV9; cdr3_nt: TGTGCCAGCAGCGTAGATCCGGGTGTGAACACTGAAGCTTTCTTT; cdr3_aa: CASSVDPGVNTEAFF
d_call: TRBD2; clone_size: NA; cdr3_length: 16; j_call: TRBJ2-1; v_call: TRBV28; cdr3_nt: TGTGCCAGCAGAGAGCTAAGCGGGAGGGAGGGCAATGAGCAGTTCTTC; cdr3_aa: CASRELSGREGNEQFF
d_call: TRBD2; clone_size: NA; cdr3_length: 15; j_call: TRBJ2-7; v_call: TRBV5-6; cdr3_nt: TGTGCCAGCAGACCGGGACTAGCGGGGGGCTACGAGCAGTACTTC; cdr3_aa: CASRPGLAGGYEQYF
d_call: TRBD2; clone_size: NA; cdr3_length: 14; j_call: TRBJ2-3; v_call: TRBV4-2; cdr3_nt: TGTGCCAGCAGCCAAGACCTGGGGGGGGATACGCAGTATTTT; cdr3_aa: CASSQDLGGDTQYF
d_call: TRBD1; clone_size: NA; cdr3_length: 17; j_call: TRBJ1-1; v_call: TRBV10-2; cdr3_nt: TGCGCCAGCAGAGAAATAGGACAGGGGGATAGGAACACTGAAGCTTTCTTT; cdr3_aa: CASREIGQGDRNTEAFF
d_call: NA; clone_size: NA; cdr3_length: 13; j_call: TRBJ2-7; v_call: TRBV3-1/TRBV3-2; cdr3_nt: TGTGCCAGCAGCCAGGCTCGGGTTCGCGAGCAGTACTTC; cdr3_aa: CASSQARVREQYF
d_call: NA; clone_size: NA; cdr3_length: 11; j_call: TRBJ1-1; v_call: TRBV29-1; cdr3_nt: TGCAGCGTTGAAGGGAACAGGCAAGCTTTCTTT; cdr3_aa: CSVEGNRQAFF
d_call: TRBD1; clone_size: NA; cdr3_length: 15; j_call: TRBJ2-7; v_call: TRBV6-5; cdr3_nt: TGTGCCAGCAGTTCAAGGACAGGGAGATCCTACGAGCAGTACTTC; cdr3_aa: CASSSRTGRSYEQYF
d_call: NA; clone_size: NA; cdr3_length: 15; j_call: TRBJ1-6; v_call: TRBV7-2; cdr3_nt: TGTGCCAGCAGCTTAGTTGTATACGAGAATTCACCCCTCCACTTT; cdr3_aa: CASSLVVYENSPLHF
d_call: NA; clone_size: NA; cdr3_length: 12; j_call: TRBJ2-1; v_call: TRBV19; cdr3_nt: TGTGCCAGTAGTATTCGGTACAATGAGCAGTTCTTC; cdr3_aa: CASSIRYNEQFF
d_call: NA; clone_size: once; cdr3_length: 15; j_call: TRBJ2-4; v_call: TRBV9; cdr3_nt: TGTGCCAGCAGCGTAGGATTGGCAGGGGAAAACATTCAGTACTTC; cdr3_aa: CASSVGLAGENIQYF
d_call: TRBD1; clone_size: NA; cdr3_length: 17; j_call: TRBJ2-1; v_call: TRBV28; cdr3_nt: TGTGCCAGCAGTCGGCCCCCAGGCCGGGACAGAAACAATGAGCAGTTCTTC; cdr3_aa: CASSRPPGRDRNNEQFF
d_call: NA; clone_size: NA; cdr3_length: 14; j_call: TRBJ1-1; v_call: TRBV7-9; cdr3_nt: TGTGCCAGCAGCCTCGGAGGGGTCGTCTCTGAAGCTTTCTTT; cdr3_aa: CASSLGGVVSEAFF